This is a list of T cell receptor beta chains from one sample in a study of cytomegalovirus exposure and HLA in healthy donors. TCRdb keeps only in-frame clones here, not all; method: immunoSEQ multiplex PCR. The sample shows approximately 190,000 clones, approximately 81% of them seen only once. Specimen: PBMCs. These TCRs come from a man between 45 and 60 years old in good health and CMV-seronegative. The CDR3 runs from the conserved cysteine through the conserved F or W. The D gene is left open where the match is weak. Expanded clones get a size class; other rows say once, few or many, or leave the size out.

V: TRBV5-4
J: TRBJ1-6
size: -
D: -
CDR3: CASSFRQENSPLHF
DNA: TGTGCCAGCAGCTTTCGGCAGGAAAATTCACCCCTCCACTTT

V: TRBV11-2
J: TRBJ2-5
size: -
D: -
CDR3: CASSRDQETQYF
DNA: TGTGCCAGCAGCCGGGACCAAGAGACCCAGTACTTC

V: TRBV5-6
J: TRBJ1-1
size: -
D: -
CDR3: CASSCQDRGENTEAFF
DNA: TGTGCCAGCAGCTGCCAGGACCGGGGAGAGAACACTGAAGCTTTCTTT

V: TRBV9
J: TRBJ2-7
size: -
D: TRBD1
CDR3: CASSVGGTGAYEQYF
DNA: TGTGCCAGCAGCGTGGGGGGGACAGGGGCCTACGAGCAGTACTTC

V: TRBV7-6
J: TRBJ2-4
size: -
D: -
CDR3: CASSLDVHRIQYF
DNA: TGTGCCAGCAGCTTAGACGTACACCGCATTCAGTACTTC

V: TRBV6-4
J: TRBJ2-1
size: -
D: TRBD2
CDR3: CASSETAGGLFGQFF
DNA: TGTGCCAGCAGTGAAACGGCGGGGGGGCTCTTTGGGCAGTTCTTC

V: TRBV7-9
J: TRBJ2-7
size: once
D: -
CDR3: CASSTTTKRGTYEQYF
DNA: TGTGCCAGCAGCACAACTACAAAGAGAGGGACCTACGAGCAGTACTTC

V: TRBV4-1
J: TRBJ2-4
size: -
D: -
CDR3: CASSHPLAKNIQYF
DNA: TGCGCCAGCAGCCATCCGTTAGCCAAAAACATTCAGTACTTC

V: TRBV7-2
J: TRBJ2-2
size: -
D: TRBD2
CDR3: CASSFGSGGARTGELFF
DNA: TGTGCCAGCAGCTTCGGTAGCGGGGGGGCGCGGACCGGGGAGCTGTTTTTT

V: TRBV7-9
J: TRBJ2-7
size: -
D: TRBD2
CDR3: CASSLAGTRRYSSEQYF
DNA: TGTGCCAGCAGCTTAGCCGGGACTAGGAGGTATTCCTCCGAGCAGTACTTC

V: TRBV9
J: TRBJ2-2
size: -
D: -
CDR3: CASSVGETGELFF
DNA: TGTGCCAGCAGCGTCGGGGAGACCGGGGAGCTGTTTTTT

V: TRBV7-9
J: TRBJ2-5
size: -
D: -
CDR3: CASSLGRSIETQYF
DNA: TGTGCCAGCAGCTTAGGGCGGTCTATTGAGACCCAGTACTTC

V: TRBV18
J: TRBJ2-7
size: -
D: -
CDR3: CASSPGGDYYEQYF
DNA: TGTGCCAGCTCACCAGGAGGGGATTATTACGAGCAGTACTTC

V: TRBV13
J: TRBJ2-5
size: -
D: TRBD2
CDR3: CASSSGGGQETQYF
DNA: TGTGCCAGCAGCTCGGGGGGGGGCCAAGAGACCCAGTACTTC

V: TRBV5-6
J: TRBJ2-7
size: -
D: TRBD2
CDR3: CASSLLSGGPYEQYF
DNA: TGTGCCAGCAGCTTGTTATCGGGGGGACCTTACGAGCAGTACTTC

V: TRBV4-3
J: TRBJ1-2
size: -
D: -
CDR3: CASSQHPPGVGYTF
DNA: TGCGCCAGCAGCCAACATCCGCCCGGGGTTGGCTACACCTTC

V: TRBV29-1
J: TRBJ1-1
size: -
D: -
CDR3: CSVEDWAGYEAFF
DNA: TGCAGCGTTGAAGATTGGGCAGGGTATGAAGCTTTCTTT

V: TRBV13
J: TRBJ1-4
size: -
D: -
CDR3: CASSRTGTNEKLFF
DNA: TGTGCCAGCAGCCGTACAGGTACTAATGAAAAACTGTTTTTT

V: TRBV7-2
J: TRBJ2-3
size: -
D: -
CDR3: CASSLDGYTDTQYF
DNA: TGTGCCAGCAGCTTAGACGGGTACACAGATACGCAGTATTTT

V: TRBV27
J: TRBJ1-3
size: -
D: TRBD1
CDR3: CASSSSGGNGNTIYF
DNA: TGTGCCAGCAGTTCTTCAGGGGGAAATGGAAACACCATATATTTT

V: TRBV6-1
J: TRBJ2-3
size: -
D: -
CDR3: CASSADSRGPSTDTQYF
DNA: TGTGCCAGCAGTGCCGACTCGCGGGGGCCCAGCACAGATACGCAGTATTTT

V: TRBV4-1
J: TRBJ2-1
size: -
D: TRBD1
CDR3: CASSPRDSTHEQFF
DNA: TGCGCCAGCAGCCCCCGGGACAGTACCCATGAGCAGTTCTTC

V: TRBV27
J: TRBJ1-4
size: -
D: -
CDR3: CASSLLQDRFSGEKLFF
DNA: TGTGCCAGCAGTTTATTACAAGACAGGTTCTCAGGAGAAAAACTGTTTTTT

V: TRBV10-2
J: TRBJ1-2
size: -
D: -
CDR3: CASSEQWPSYGYTF
DNA: TGCGCCAGCAGTGAGCAGTGGCCAAGCTATGGCTACACCTTC

V: TRBV6-5
J: TRBJ2-7
size: once
D: -
CDR3: CASSPGQFSYEQYF
DNA: TGTGCCAGCAGCCCTGGACAGTTCTCCTACGAGCAGTACTTC

V: TRBV13
J: TRBJ2-2
size: -
D: -
CDR3: CASSPRVITGELFF
DNA: TGTGCCAGCAGCCCGCGAGTCATCACCGGGGAGCTGTTTTTT

V: TRBV9
J: TRBJ2-1
size: -
D: TRBD2
CDR3: CASSLTGTSVNEQFF
DNA: TGTGCCAGCAGCCTCACCGGGACTAGTGTCAATGAGCAGTTCTTC

V: TRBV10-3
J: TRBJ2-2
size: -
D: -
CDR3: CAISEQALRGGELFF
DNA: TGTGCCATCAGTGAGCAGGCCCTCCGGGGCGGGGAGCTGTTTTTT

V: TRBV11-2
J: TRBJ2-7
size: -
D: -
CDR3: CASSPGAGNLREQYF
DNA: TGTGCCAGCAGCCCAGGGGCAGGGAACCTCCGCGAGCAGTACTTC

V: TRBV27
J: TRBJ1-2
size: -
D: -
CDR3: CASKLAGTPNYGYTF
DNA: TGTGCCAGCAAGTTGGCAGGCACTCCAAACTATGGCTACACCTTC

V: TRBV27
J: TRBJ2-7
size: -
D: TRBD1
CDR3: CASSWDSLNEQYF
DNA: TGTGCCAGCAGTTGGGACAGTCTCAACGAGCAGTACTTC

V: TRBV9
J: TRBJ1-2
size: -
D: -
CDR3: CAGSLRDGYTF
DNA: TGTGCCGGCAGCCTCAGGGATGGCTACACCTTC

V: TRBV21-1
J: TRBJ2-1
size: -
D: -
CDR3: CASSKILAGEKEQFF
DNA: TGTGCCAGCAGCAAGATACTAGCGGGGGAGAAGGAGCAGTTCTTC

V: TRBV10-1
J: TRBJ1-1
size: -
D: -
CDR3: CASGSGGTEAFF
DNA: TGCGCCAGCGGTTCCGGGGGGACTGAAGCTTTCTTT

V: TRBV4-3
J: TRBJ2-1
size: -
D: -
CDR3: CASSQRGIIYNEQFF
DNA: TGCGCCAGCAGCCAAAGGGGGATTATCTACAATGAGCAGTTCTTC

V: TRBV5-4
J: TRBJ2-1
size: -
D: TRBD2
CDR3: CASSPPSGGAAYNEQFF
DNA: TGTGCCAGCAGCCCCCCTAGCGGGGGGGCCGCCTACAATGAGCAGTTCTTC

V: TRBV5-1
J: TRBJ2-3
size: -
D: -
CDR3: CASSSEPGDADTQYF
DNA: TGCGCCAGCAGCTCGGAGCCGGGAGACGCAGATACGCAGTATTTT

V: TRBV5-4
J: TRBJ1-1
size: -
D: -
CDR3: CASSLPSSTEAFF
DNA: TGTGCCAGCAGTCTTCCCAGTTCGACTGAAGCTTTCTTT

V: TRBV9
J: TRBJ1-4
size: -
D: TRBD1
CDR3: CASSALDRGDRKLFF
DNA: TGTGCCAGCAGCGCCCTGGACAGGGGGGATCGAAAACTGTTTTTT

V: TRBV4-3
J: TRBJ2-1
size: -
D: -
CDR3: CASSQDQGGEQFF
DNA: TGCGCCAGCAGCCAAGATCAGGGTGGTGAGCAGTTCTTC

V: TRBV19
J: TRBJ2-7
size: -
D: TRBD2
CDR3: CASSSRLAGGGEQYF
DNA: TGTGCCAGTAGTTCAAGACTAGCGGGGGGTGGCGAGCAGTACTTC

V: TRBV7-9
J: TRBJ2-7
size: few
D: -
CDR3: CASSFWQGPRYEQYF
DNA: TGTGCCAGCAGCTTCTGGCAGGGGCCTAGGTACGAGCAGTACTTC

V: TRBV7-6
J: TRBJ2-7
size: medium-sized
D: TRBD1
CDR3: CASSLGQGADEQYF
DNA: TGTGCCAGCAGCTTAGGACAGGGGGCGGATGAGCAGTACTTC

V: TRBV11-3
J: TRBJ2-3
size: -
D: -
CDR3: CASSLGGVGTDTQYF
DNA: TGTGCCAGCAGCTTAGGGGGAGTGGGGACAGATACGCAGTATTTT

V: TRBV5-5
J: TRBJ1-6
size: -
D: -
CDR3: CASSSSNSPLHF
DNA: TGTGCCAGCAGCTCATCAAATTCACCCCTCCACTTT

V: TRBV6-5
J: TRBJ2-7
size: -
D: -
CDR3: CASSYGQGSSYEQYF
DNA: TGTGCCAGCAGTTACGGGCAGGGGAGCTCCTACGAGCAGTACTTC

V: TRBV13
J: TRBJ2-1
size: few
D: TRBD1
CDR3: CASRYRDRAYNEQFF
DNA: TGTGCCAGCAGATACCGGGACAGGGCCTACAATGAGCAGTTCTTC

V: TRBV9
J: TRBJ2-7
size: -
D: -
CDR3: CASSVGLSYEQYF
DNA: TGTGCCAGCAGCGTGGGACTGTCCTACGAGCAGTACTTC

V: TRBV4-3
J: TRBJ2-7
size: once
D: TRBD1
CDR3: CASSQATGGSIPYEQYF
DNA: TGCGCCAGCAGCCAAGCGACAGGGGGCTCGATTCCCTACGAGCAGTACTTC

V: TRBV18
J: TRBJ2-2
size: once
D: TRBD1
CDR3: CASSPGQVGTGELFF
DNA: TGTGCCAGCTCACCCGGACAGGTCGGCACCGGGGAGCTGTTTTTT

V: TRBV7-8
J: TRBJ1-3
size: once
D: TRBD1
CDR3: CASSSRTGGHGNTIYF
DNA: TGTGCCAGCAGCTCACGCACAGGGGGACATGGAAACACCATATATTTT

V: TRBV27
J: TRBJ2-2
size: -
D: TRBD1
CDR3: CASSLNRGTGELFF
DNA: TGTGCCAGCAGTTTAAACAGGGGCACCGGGGAGCTGTTTTTT

V: TRBV9
J: TRBJ2-1
size: few
D: TRBD1
CDR3: CASSVRDRGFNEQFF
DNA: TGTGCCAGCAGCGTCCGGGACAGGGGATTCAATGAGCAGTTCTTC

V: TRBV2
J: TRBJ2-3
size: -
D: -
CDR3: CASSEGWGGTDTQYF
DNA: TGTGCCAGCAGTGAAGGATGGGGGGGCACAGATACGCAGTATTTT

V: TRBV11-2
J: TRBJ2-3
size: -
D: -
CDR3: CASSSHGQNTDTQYF
DNA: TGTGCCAGCAGCTCCCACGGACAGAACACAGATACGCAGTATTTT